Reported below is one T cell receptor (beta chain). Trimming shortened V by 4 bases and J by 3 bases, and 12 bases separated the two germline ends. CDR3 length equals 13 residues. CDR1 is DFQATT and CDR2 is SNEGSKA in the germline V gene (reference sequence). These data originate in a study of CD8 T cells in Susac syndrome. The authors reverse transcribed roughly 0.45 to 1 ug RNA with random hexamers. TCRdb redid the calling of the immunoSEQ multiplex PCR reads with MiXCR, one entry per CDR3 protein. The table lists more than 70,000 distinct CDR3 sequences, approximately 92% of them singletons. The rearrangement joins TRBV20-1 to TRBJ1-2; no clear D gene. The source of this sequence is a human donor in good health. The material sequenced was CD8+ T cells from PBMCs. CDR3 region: CSATGDLDYGYTF. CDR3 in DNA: TGCAGTGCTACCGGAGACCTCGACTATGGCTACACCTTC.